This passage covers 17 T cell receptor beta chains from one sample sequenced in a study of radiotherapy plus CTLA-4 blockade in lung cancer (dated by TCRdb to 2017 to 2018). The library was generated by the immunoSEQ multiplex PCR assay. The immuneACCESS repertoire file appears here via TCRdb, limited to in-frame rearrangements. These files lack a portion of the clones; in checked studies, under half of the deficit traces to unresolved V genes, and the cause of the others is not known. The sample table lists some 87,000 clones, under 85% of them with a count of one. The ten largest account for approximately 15% of the sample. The source was peripheral blood, collected from a patient treated with radiotherapy plus ipilimumab. These receptors originate from a human donor with non-small cell lung cancer that progressed on radiotherapy plus ipilimumab.

The chain combines TRBV11-2 with TRBJ1-2; maybe TRBD1 (5 bases). The V and J ends lost 5 bases and 3 bases respectively, with 13 bases between them. This CDR3 spans 14 amino acids. The germline V gene encodes CDR1 SGHAT and CDR2 FQNNGV. CDR3: CASSPSQGYYGYTF. The CDR3 DNA reads as TGTGCCAGCAGCCCCTCCCAGGGCTACTATGGCTACACCTTC.

The J gene is TRBJ1-3, the V gene TRBV30; no clear D. This CDR3 contains 12 residues. Trimming shortened V by 3 bases and J by 8 bases, and 11 bases separated the two germline ends. Germline lookup yields CDR1 GTSNPN and CDR2 SVGIG (reference sequence). The CDR3 sequence is CAWRGSSDTIYF. For the CDR3, the DNA is TGTGCCTGGAGGGGGAGCTCGGACACCATATATTTT.

For this clone: The junction and the germline gene differ at one end; a read error may be behind it. This chain uses TRBV28 with TRBJ1-2; D is perhaps TRBD1 (5 bases). Looked up from germline, CDR1 is MDHEN and CDR2 is SYDVKM. The CDR3 runs to 15 residues. DNA for the CDR3: TGTGCCAGCACTTTAAGTGGGGCCAGGAGCTATGGCTACACCTTC. Its protein product is CASTLSGARSYGYTF.

This sequence joins TRBV28 and TRBJ2-1; 10 bases agree with TRBD1. In germline, CDR1 is MDHEN, CDR2 SYDVKM. V was clipped by 5 bases and J by 6 bases; unmatched bases: 4. There are 14 residues in the CDR3. The CDR3 DNA sequence: TGTGCCAGCAGTCGACAGGGGGCCAGCAATGAGCAGTTCTTC. It is translated as CASSRQGASNEQFF. Full variable domain (rest looked up from reference TRBV28 and TRBJ2-1): DVKVTQSSRYLVKRTGEKVFLECVQDMDHENMFWYRQDPGLGLRLIYFSYDVKMKEKGDIPEGYSVSREKKERFSLILESASTNQTSMYLCASSRQGASNEQFFGPGTRLTVL.

This chain uses TRBV4-2 with TRBJ1-3; a possible D gene is TRBD1 (6 bases). V lost 0 bases and J lost 4, with 10 bases in between. The CDR3 has 15 amino acids. Germline V lookup: CDR1 LGHNA, CDR2 YNFKEQ. Here the CDR3 reads CASSQDPGVGNTIYF. DNA of the CDR3: TGTGCCAGCAGCCAAGATCCAGGGGTCGGAAACACCATATATTTT.

The chain has TRBV7-2 and TRBJ2-7; the D is unclear. From germline, CDR1 is SGHTA and CDR2 FQGNSA. Trimming took 5 bases from V and 0 from J, leaving 11 bases between them. The CDR3 consists of 14 residues. CDR3 residues: CASSPRGYSYEQYF. In DNA form, the CDR3 reads TGTGCCAGCAGCCCACGTGGGTACTCCTACGAGCAGTACTTC.

This clone was counted once. The chain has TRBV2 and TRBJ2-3; 9 nucleotides align to TRBD1. V lost 4 bases to trimming and J lost 1 base; unmatched junction nucleotides: 12. In germline, CDR1 is SNHLY, CDR2 FYNNEI. The CDR3 extends over 18 amino acids. CDR3 residues: CASSVSDRGTLRTDTQYF. In nucleotides, the CDR3 is TGTGCCAGCAGTGTTAGTGACAGGGGGACCCTTCGCACAGATACGCAGTATTTT.

The chain combines TRBV4-3 with TRBJ2-1, with TRBD2 as a possible D gene (6 bases). The CDR3 has 17 amino acids. Trimming took 1 base from V and 5 from J, leaving 18 bases between them. Germline V gene data show CDR1 as LGHNA and CDR2 as YSLEER. CDR3 loop: CASSQGGSGPKNNEQFF. For the CDR3, the DNA is TGCGCCAGCAGCCAAGGAGGGAGCGGGCCTAAAAACAATGAGCAGTTCTTC.

This rearrangement joins TRBV4-1 to TRBJ2-1, with 8 nucleotides matching TRBD2. CDR3 size: 16 residues. Germline CDR1 reads MGHRA; CDR2 reads YSYEKL. After removal of 2 bases from V and 0 bases from J, the junction contained 3 bases not matched to a gene. For the CDR3, the DNA is TGCGCCAGCAGCCAACCGAGCGGGAGCTCCTACAATGAGCAGTTCTTC. It translates to CASSQPSGSSYNEQFF.

The rearrangement joins TRBV6-5 to TRBJ1-4; D may be TRBD1 (5 bases). Germline V lookup: CDR1 MNHEY, CDR2 SVGAGI. V lost 5 bases, J lost 4 bases, and 14 bases lay in between. This CDR3 region has 15 residues. CDR3 in amino acids: CASSTRGTYNEKLFF. The CDR3, as DNA: TGTGCCAGCAGTACCCGCGGGACTTATAATGAAAAACTGTTTTTT.

The chain employs TRBV27 and TRBJ2-7, with D possibly being TRBD2 (6 bases). The CDR3 consists of 13 residues. The V gene's germline CDR1 is MNHEY and CDR2 SMNVEV (reference sequence). V was cut by 3 bases and J by 5 bases, with 11 bases left in between. The CDR3 protein is CASSLAGSHEQYF. The CDR3 bases are TGTGCCAGCAGTTTGGCGGGATCTCACGAGCAGTACTTC.

V gene TRBV7-2 combines with J gene TRBJ2-1; 7 bases map to TRBD2. Germline lookup yields CDR1 SGHTA and CDR2 FQGNSA. J gave up 0 bases and V 1 base, and 3 bases lay outside the gene matches. The CDR3 runs to 16 residues. The DNA of the CDR3 is TGTGCCAGCAGCTTAGTACTAGCGCTCTCCTACAATGAGCAGTTCTTC. Translating it yields CASSLVLALSYNEQFF.

The V call is TRBV4-3, the J call TRBJ2-7; D gene unclear. Trimming pared 4 bases from V and 2 bases from J, leaving 9 bases between. The CDR3 totals 13 residues. Germline CDR1 reads LGHNA; CDR2 reads YSLEER. The DNA for the CDR3 is TGCGCCAGCAGCCCCGGGTTGGCCTACGAGCAGTACTTC. It yields the protein CASSPGLAYEQYF.

This clone was seen more than once but under ten times. J is TRBJ2-1 and V is TRBV5-1; 9 bases are a match to TRBD1. Germline lookup yields CDR1 SGHRS and CDR2 YFSETQ. CDR3 length equals 15 residues. V lost 0 bases and J lost 3; bases outside the gene matches: 1. This chain's CDR3 is CASSLGDRVYNEQFF. The CDR3 nucleotides are TGCGCCAGCAGCTTGGGGGACAGGGTCTACAATGAGCAGTTCTTC.

This rearrangement joins TRBV9 to TRBJ1-2; D possibly corresponds to TRBD1 (5 bases). The CDR3 runs to 13 residues. Germline assignment: CDR1 SGDLS and CDR2 YYNGEE. V lost 6 bases to trimming and J lost 6 bases, with 15 bases between them. The CDR3 spells CASTDGGGNGYTF. The CDR3 DNA is TGTGCCAGCACCGATGGGGGAGGGAATGGCTACACCTTC.

This clone has just a few counts. The chain carries TRBV2 and TRBJ2-2; D not certain. The CDR3 totals 14 residues. Looked up from germline, CDR1 is SNHLY and CDR2 is FYNNEI. Trimming pared 5 bases from V and 0 bases from J, leaving 7 bases between. Here the CDR3 reads CASSLASNTGELFF. The CDR3 DNA sequence: TGTGCCAGCAGTCTTGCGTCGAACACCGGGGAGCTGTTTTTT.

This clone was recorded only once. The chain links TRBV7-2 to TRBJ1-3; weak D call: TRBD1 (6 bases). This CDR3 is built from 17 residues. Germline CDR1 and CDR2: SGHTA and FQGNSA. Trimming took off 4 bases at V and 0 bases at J, with 16 bases between the two ends. CDR3 coding DNA: TGTGCCAGCAGCTCAAAACCGACAGGCCTCTCTGGAAACACCATATATTTT. It translates to CASSSKPTGLSGNTIYF.